This T cell receptor beta chain was documented in a study of post-analysis software for immune sequencing data. Study-wide context: Secondary progressive, relapsing-remitting and progressive-relapsing multiple sclerosis were among the included disease courses.

Unique molecular identifiers were present in the TCR beta cDNA libraries. T cells numbering roughly 0.9 to 11 million gave rise to roughly 0.5 million cDNA molecules. TCRdb re-derived calls from the PCR reads in MiXCR, one entry per CDR3 protein. The sample lists about 430,000 distinct CDR3 sequences; less than 40% were seen once. This clonotype has more than one count but fewer than ten. Its antigen is not identified. The CDR3 is made up of 14 amino acids. From germline, CDR1 is SGHTA and CDR2 FQGTGA. The V gene lost 5 bases and the J gene lost 7 bases, with 17 bases spanning the gap. Study findings and constraints: The study found TRBV5-6, TRBV5-1 and TRBV20-1 among about five TRBV segments more frequent in patients than controls. For normalized Chao1 diversity, multiple sclerosis patients scored significantly lower than controls did.

This TCR came from a girl under 10 years old with multiple sclerosis. Sequencing was performed on blood. The chain links TRBV7-3 to TRBJ1-2, with unresolved D. The CDR3 nucleotides read TGTGCCAGCAGCACTCTCGGTGGGGTTCGTGGCTACACCTTC. Protein: CASSTLGGVRGYTF.